Listed here is a single T cell receptor (beta chain). Negative isolation yielded the CD8+ and CD4+ T cells, while FACS enriched the TEMRA cells. Germline CDR1 SQVTM, CDR2 ANQGSEA. The ends were cut back, 6 bases at V and 5 bases at J, with 11 bases in the middle. The CDR3 extends over 12 amino acids. These data are taken from a study of CD8 T cells in Susac syndrome. About 0.45 to 1 ug RNA was reverse transcribed with random hexamers. TCRdb passed the immunoSEQ multiplex PCR reads through MiXCR, listing each CDR3 protein once. This sample yields 95,000 to 150,000 distinct CDR3 sequences, of which under 96% are seen a single time; roughly 0.14% belongs to the top ten.

The TCR sequence derives from a human donor with Susac syndrome. The genes are TRBV29-1 and TRBJ1-5; no definite D call. Sequenced: CD4+ T cells from PBMCs. The CDR3 here is CSVAERDQPQHF. The CDR3 nucleotides are TGCAGCGTAGCAGAAAGGGATCAGCCCCAGCATTTT.